These 32 T cell receptor beta chains were all obtained from the same sample, sequenced in a study of PD-1 blockade in classical Hodgkin lymphoma. The assay was immunoSEQ multiplex PCR, and TCRdb's table has in-frame clones only and misses some. The sample includes fewer than 20,000 clones, about 92% seen only once; the top ten take approximately 0.51%. The time point was: newly diagnosed, previously untreated cHL patient sample. Purification of CD4+ T cells from thawed PBMCs was performed via magnetic negative selection. Sample: CD4+ T cells from blood. These receptors all come from a human donor with classical Hodgkin lymphoma.

The V gene is TRBV27, the J gene TRBJ2-1; TRBD2 aligns across 7 bases. The CDR3 consists of 12 residues. The trim removed 5 bases at V and 9 bases at J, leaving 4 bases unmatched. Germline CDR1 is MNHEY and CDR2 is SMNVEV (reference sequence). The CDR3 loop is CASSLSGGEQFF. CDR3 DNA sequence: TGTGCCAGCAGTCTTTCGGGAGGTGAGCAGTTCTTC.

The chain is built from TRBV13 and TRBJ2-7; 8 bases line up with TRBD2. The CDR3 runs to 15 residues. After removal of 5 bases from V and 2 bases from J, the junction contained 8 bases not matched to a gene. CDR1 is PRHDT, CDR2 FYEKMQ, per germline (reference sequence). CDR3 DNA: TGTGCCAGCAGCAGGCCGGGACTAGGGACCTACGAGCAGTACTTC. This gives the protein CASSRPGLGTYEQYF.

This clone occurred once. This CDR3 is CSSGGGLNTEAFF. CDR3 DNA: TGCAGCTCCGGCGGGGGACTGAACACTGAAGCTTTCTTT. The rearrangement links TRBV29-1 to TRBJ1-1; a possible D gene is TRBD1 (5 bases). The CDR3 is made up of 13 amino acids. V was cut by 8 bases and J by 0 bases, with 13 bases left in between. Germline V gene data show CDR1 as SQVTM and CDR2 as ANQGSEA.

The table lists this clone with a few counts. The chain carries TRBV7-9 and TRBJ1-2; D unclear. The CDR3 consists of 14 residues. Germline CDR1 is SEHNR and CDR2 is FQNEAQ (reference sequence). V lost 4 bases to trimming and J lost 3 bases, with 12 bases between them. The CDR3 sequence is CASSSKAGDYGYTF. CDR3 coding DNA: TGTGCCAGCAGCTCAAAGGCTGGAGACTATGGCTACACCTTC.

The chain carries TRBV5-8 and TRBJ1-4, with D maybe TRBD1 (6 bases). V lost 5 bases to trimming and J lost 8 bases, with 16 bases between them. The germline V gene has CDR1 SGHTS and CDR2 YDEGEE. The CDR3 length is 14 residues. The CDR3 loop reads CASRGWGPHEKLFF. CDR3 in DNA: TGTGCCAGCAGGGGGTGGGGGCCCCACGAAAAACTGTTTTTT.

J is TRBJ1-2 and V is TRBV6-5, with D unresolved. Looked up from germline, CDR1 is MNHEY and CDR2 is SVGAGI. The CDR3 length is 14 residues. Trimming stripped 6 bases from V and 4 bases from J, with 15 bases between. The CDR3 loop reads CASSPTKGGYGYTF. The CDR3 nucleotides read TGTGCCAGCAGCCCCACAAAGGGAGGCTATGGCTACACCTTC.

The chain uses TRBV9 and TRBJ1-3; D not resolved. V lost 0 bases and J 5 bases, leaving 9 bases between the germline ends. The CDR3 runs to 14 residues. Germline V gene sequence: CDR1 SGDLS, CDR2 YYNGEE. In DNA, the CDR3 is TGTGCCAGCAGCGTAGAAGACGGAAGAAACACCATATATTTT. Its protein product is CASSVEDGRNTIYF. Combining the CDR3 with reference TRBV9 and TRBJ1-3 gives the whole variable domain DSGVTQTPKHLITATGQRVTLRCSPRSGDLSVYWYQQSLDQGLQFLIQYYNGEERAKGNILERFSAQQFPDLHSELNLSSLELGDSALYFCASSVEDGRNTIYFGEGSWLTVV.

In nucleotides, the CDR3 is TGTGCCAGCTCACCTCCGGGGGGGAGCGAGACCCAGTACTTC. Its protein is CASSPPGGSETQYF. The chain combines TRBV18 with TRBJ2-5; the match to TRBD2 covers 8 bases. Germline CDR1 is KGHSH and CDR2 is LQKENI. Trimming took 3 bases from V and 5 from J; bases not matched to a gene: 5. The CDR3 is 14 residues long.

The V call is TRBV14, the J call TRBJ2-3; D might be TRBD1 or TRBD2, each matching 5 bases. The CDR3 runs 15 residues. CDR1 is SGHDN, CDR2 FVKESK, per germline. With 4 bases removed from V and 0 bases from J, the gap between germline ends came to 11 bases. The CDR3 is CASSPLGPSTDTQYF. For the CDR3, the DNA is TGTGCCAGCAGCCCCCTGGGACCCAGCACAGATACGCAGTATTTT.

The chain recombines TRBV11-2 with TRBJ1-3; D gene unclear. This CDR3 has 13 residues. V was clipped by 0 bases and J by 4 bases, with 4 bases between them. Germline-derived CDR1 and CDR2 are SGHAT and FQNNGV. CDR3 protein: CASSLDYGNTIYF. The CDR3 region has the DNA TGTGCCAGCAGCTTAGATTACGGAAACACCATATATTTT.

The genes are TRBV19 and TRBJ1-1, with unresolved D. Per the germline V gene, CDR1 is LNHDA and CDR2 is SQIVND (reference sequence). This CDR3 is 12 amino acids long. With 5 bases removed from V and 2 bases from J, the gap between germline ends came to 6 bases. The CDR3: CASSWSNTEAFF. The CDR3 DNA sequence: TGTGCCAGTAGTTGGTCCAACACTGAAGCTTTCTTT.

The CDR3 sequence: CASSPGGPGNTIYF. CDR3 nucleotide sequence: TGTGCCAGCAGTCCAGGGGGCCCTGGAAACACCATATATTTT. The V gene is TRBV27, the J gene TRBJ1-3, with 8 bases fitting TRBD1. Per the germline V gene, CDR1 is MNHEY and CDR2 is SMNVEV (reference sequence). The trim removed 5 bases at V and 2 bases at J, leaving 2 bases unmatched. The CDR3 contains 14 residues.

The chain joins TRBV28 to TRBJ2-1; possibly TRBD2 for D (6 bases). Trimming removed 8 bases at V and 3 bases at J, with 11 bases between. Germline lookup yields CDR1 MDHEN and CDR2 SYDVKM. There are 13 residues in the CDR3. The CDR3 bases are TGTGCCAGCCAGGGACTCAGCTACAATGAGCAGTTCTTC. The encoded protein is CASQGLSYNEQFF.

The V call is TRBV4-1, the J call TRBJ1-2, with 9 bases matching TRBD1. Germline V gene lookup returns CDR1 MGHRA and CDR2 YSYEKL. This CDR3 contains 15 residues. V lost 0 bases and J lost 7; bases outside the gene matches: 6. The CDR3 DNA reads as TGCGCCAGCAGCCAAGATAGGGACAGGGTGGGTGGCTACACCTTC. Encoded protein: CASSQDRDRVGGYTF.

The J gene is TRBJ2-5, the V gene TRBV29-1; the D gene is possibly TRBD1 (5 bases). The CDR3 has 15 amino acids. CDR1 and CDR2 from the germline V gene are SQVTM and ANQGSEA. V was clipped by 0 bases and J by 5 bases, with 16 bases between them. In DNA, the CDR3 is TGCAGCGTTGAAGATCTCAGCAGGGCATGGGAGACCCAGTACTTC. Its protein is CSVEDLSRAWETQYF.

J is TRBJ1-2 and V is TRBV5-8; D remains ambiguous. The germline CDR1 and CDR2 sequences are SGHTS and YDEGEE. The CDR3 is 14 amino acids. V lost 4 bases and J lost 2, with 12 bases in between. This CDR3 reads CASSLGRKNYGYTF. The CDR3 DNA sequence: TGTGCCAGCAGCCTTGGACGGAAGAACTATGGCTACACCTTC.

The chain uses TRBV4-1 and TRBJ1-2, with TRBD1 matching 8 bases. CDR1 and CDR2 (germline): MGHRA, YSYEKL. The CDR3 loop spans 14 amino acids. The V gene end was trimmed by 2 bases and the J gene end by 7 bases; junction bases not matched to a gene: 6. CDR3 nucleotides: TGCGCCAGCAGCCAATCCGACAGGGGACGTGGCTACACCTTC. Protein: CASSQSDRGRGYTF.

The genes are TRBV2 and TRBJ1-1; D not certain. Germline lookup yields CDR1 SNHLY and CDR2 FYNNEI. There are 16 residues in the CDR3. V lost 1 base to trimming and J lost 0 bases, with 12 bases between them. The CDR3 DNA reads as TGTGCCAGCAGTGAAGTTCCGGTGGAGATGAACACTGAAGCTTTCTTT. Translated, it gives CASSEVPVEMNTEAFF.

The table lists this clone with a count of one. The V and J genes are TRBV19 and TRBJ1-1; 7 bases are shared with TRBD1. Germline V gene lookup returns CDR1 LNHDA and CDR2 SQIVND (reference sequence). This CDR3 has 15 residues. J was trimmed by 3 bases and V by 6 bases; bases with no gene match: 10. The CDR3 loop is CASRNTGEGDTEAFF. The CDR3 DNA is TGTGCCAGTAGAAACACAGGGGAAGGGGACACTGAAGCTTTCTTT.

This sequence joins TRBV7-9 and TRBJ2-2; TRBD2 matches 8 bases. CDR3 length equals 16 residues. Unmatched junction bases numbered 5, after V lost 4 bases and J lost 1 base. Germline V gene data show CDR1 as SEHNR and CDR2 as FQNEAQ (reference sequence). As DNA, the CDR3 is TGTGCCAGCAGCTACTCGGGAGGGTTGAACACCGGGGAGCTGTTTTTT. As protein: CASSYSGGLNTGELFF.

This clone was seen a single time. V is TRBV7-9 and J is TRBJ2-7, with TRBD2 identical over 8 bases. Trimming at V came to 5 bases and at J to 2 bases, leaving 11 bases not matched to a gene. Germline CDR1 SEHNR, CDR2 FQNEAQ (reference sequence). The CDR3 runs 16 residues. Here the CDR3 reads CASSSIAGRDAYEQYF. Written as DNA, the CDR3 is TGTGCCAGCAGCAGCATAGCGGGGAGGGACGCCTACGAGCAGTACTTC.

This chain uses TRBV18 with TRBJ2-1; possibly TRBD1 for D (7 bases). Deletions cut 5 bases from V and 0 bases from J, with 11 bases between. The CDR3 has 15 residues. The germline CDR1 and CDR2 sequences are KGHSH and LQKENI. CDR3 sequence: CASSGGTDSYNEQFF. In nucleotides, the CDR3 is TGTGCCAGCTCAGGCGGGACAGACTCCTACAATGAGCAGTTCTTC.

On this clone itself: Other DNA sequences in the same sample also yield this CDR3. This chain uses TRBV4-1 with TRBJ2-6; no reliable D call. CDR1 MGHRA and CDR2 YSYEKL come from the germline V gene. Trimming stripped 1 base from V and 4 bases from J, with 14 bases between. This CDR3 region has 17 residues. For the CDR3, the DNA is TGCGCCAGCAGCCAAGTCGAATGGAGCTCCGGGGCCAACGTCCTGACTTTC. This translates into CASSQVEWSSGANVLTF.

DNA of the CDR3: TGTGCCAGCAGCGAAACAGGGCCATTCTTTCCCCAGCATTTT. As protein: CASSETGPFFPQHF. The chain couples TRBV2 to TRBJ1-5, with D tentatively TRBD1 (6 bases). V lost 6 bases to trimming and J lost 10 bases, with 19 bases between them. In germline, CDR1 is SNHLY, CDR2 FYNNEI. The CDR3 extends over 14 amino acids.

The chain carries TRBV2 and TRBJ1-1; maybe TRBD1 (6 bases). CDR3 length: 14 amino acids. The V and J ends lost 6 bases and 0 bases respectively, with 11 bases between them. The germline gives CDR1 SNHLY, CDR2 FYNNEI. CDR3 in DNA: TGTGCCAGCAGGGGGACATTCATGAACACTGAAGCTTTCTTT. It specifies CASRGTFMNTEAFF.

V gene TRBV10-3 combines with J gene TRBJ2-1; D gene unclear. Germline CDR1 and CDR2: ENHRY and SYGVKD. Trimming left V 10 bases short and J 5 bases short, with 24 bases between. The CDR3 spans 16 residues. The chain's CDR3 is CATGPTDPLVDNEQFF. The CDR3 nucleotides read TGTGCCACCGGCCCGACCGATCCTCTTGTCGACAATGAGCAGTTCTTC.

V and J are TRBV6-6 and TRBJ1-5, with 7 bases that match TRBD1. This CDR3 is 16 amino acids long. CDR1 MNHNY and CDR2 SVGAGI come from the germline V gene (reference sequence). Losses at the gene ends were 7 bases for V and 0 bases for J; bases not matched to a gene: 9. CDR3 bases: TGTGCCAGCACCCTAAGGGGGCGGGGTAGCAATCAGCCCCAGCATTTT. Encoded protein: CASTLRGRGSNQPQHF.

This chain links TRBV2 with TRBJ2-2, with D perhaps matching TRBD2 (7 bases). Germline assignment: CDR1 SNHLY and CDR2 FYNNEI. The CDR3 is made up of 15 amino acids. V was shortened by 7 bases and J by 7 bases, with 19 bases between the two germline ends. CDR3 in DNA: TGTGCCAGCACCCGACAGGCGGGAGCGGGCGGGGAGCTGTTTTTT. This sequence encodes CASTRQAGAGGELFF. Combining the CDR3 with reference TRBV2 and TRBJ2-2 gives the whole variable domain EPEVTQTPSHQVTQMGQEVILRCVPISNHLYFYWYRQILGQKVEFLVSFYNNEISEKSEIFDDQFSVERPDGSNFTLKIRSTKLEDSAMYFCASTRQAGAGGELFFGEGSRLTVL.

The chain has TRBV7-9 and TRBJ1-2; TRBD1 agrees at 11 bases. The CDR3 contains 17 residues. The germline V gene encodes CDR1 SEHNR and CDR2 FQNEAQ (reference sequence). The J segment lost 4 bases and the V segment lost 6 bases, leaving 13 bases of the junction unmatched. The CDR3 DNA sequence: TGTGCCAGCAGTCGCGGACAGGGGGCTGGCCCGGGCTATGGCTACACCTTC. Translation gives CASSRGQGAGPGYGYTF.

The genes are TRBV6-5 and TRBJ2-5; TRBD2 aligns across 8 bases. This CDR3 spans 14 amino acids. In germline, CDR1 is MNHEY, CDR2 SVGAGI. With 6 bases clipped from V and 4 bases from J, the junction kept 7 bases outside the gene matches. The CDR3 bases are TGTGCCAGCAGGCCAGCGGGAGCGCTAGAGACCCAGTACTTC. It encodes CASRPAGALETQYF.

J is TRBJ2-5 and V is TRBV6-1, with a possible D match to TRBD1 (6 bases). Germline V gene data show CDR1 as MNHNS and CDR2 as SASEGT. The ends were cut back, 6 bases at V and 3 bases at J, with 14 bases in the middle. The CDR3 loop spans 14 amino acids. In nucleotides, the CDR3 is TGTGCCAGCAGCCGAATACAGGGAGAAGAGACCCAGTACTTC. Residues: CASSRIQGEETQYF.

The chain joins TRBV6-6 to TRBJ2-1; tentatively, D is TRBD1 or TRBD2 (5 bases each). CDR1 MNHNY and CDR2 SVGAGI come from the germline V gene (reference sequence). The CDR3 spans 15 residues. V was pared by 8 bases and J by 8 bases, with 22 bases between. The CDR3 sequence is CASDRGTGRRYEQFF. DNA for the CDR3: TGTGCCAGCGACCGGGGCACAGGCCGGAGGTATGAGCAGTTCTTC.